Listed here is a single T cell receptor (beta chain). Its antigen is not identified. A much larger clone differs from this one at a single base, so this may be a read error. The data stem from a study of T cell repertoires in cytomegalovirus infection. Study as a whole: A matching HLA type, together with CMV infection, was signaled by public TCR beta signatures.

The ends were cut back, 8 bases at V and 6 bases at J, with 20 bases in the middle. Germline values: CDR1 SGHVS, CDR2 FQNEAQ. The CDR3 runs 15 residues. Findings of the study overall: Ex vivo responses were dominated by HLA-C-restricted CMV-specific TCR beta clonotypes. Cumulative frequency of public TCR beta families picked out carriers of CMV plus the relevant HLA.

TCRdb used MiXCR to reprocess the reads, holding one entry per CDR3 protein. The repertoire consists of around 450,000 distinct CDR3 sequences, with about 33% occurring once and the leading ten covering roughly 13%. This receptor was obtained from a human donor in good health (CMV status not recorded). Some clones in this sample may be carry-over from other donors' samples. Input material: PBMCs. The J gene is TRBJ2-1, the V gene TRBV7-8; TRBD2 might be the D (7 bases). The CDR3 sequence: CASRSIRGAGNEQFF. The CDR3, as DNA: TGTGCCAGCCGCTCGATCCGGGGGGCGGGCAATGAGCAGTTCTTC. The variable domain in full, with the rest retrieved from reference TRBV7-8 and TRBJ2-1, is GAGVSQSPRYKVAKRGQDVALRCDPISGHVSLFWYQQALGQGPEFLTYFQNEAQLDKSGLPSDRFFAERPEGSVSTLKIQRTQQEDSAVYLCASRSIRGAGNEQFFGPGTRLTVL.